This T cell receptor (beta chain) was sequenced in a study of graft-versus-host responses after intestinal transplantation. In the case of this clone: Its specificity is unknown.

Method: immunoSEQ multiplex PCR; TCRdb's copy keeps in-frame clones and lacks some. This table has about 110,000 clones, 80% to 95% appearing once. Germline CDR1 KGHSH, CDR2 LQKENI. V lost 2 bases and J lost 5, with 4 bases in between. The CDR3 consists of 12 residues. The chain uses TRBV18 and TRBJ2-1; D is unresolved. The specimen was unstimulated CD8+ T cells sorted from spleen or lymph node cells, collected before intestinal transplant. The TCR originated in a human donor who received an intestinal transplant. The CDR3 loop reads CASSPEDNEQFF. DNA of the CDR3: TGTGCCAGCTCACCAGAGGACAATGAGCAGTTCTTC.